This is a list of T cell receptor beta chains from one sample in a study of T cells in Graves' hyperthyroidism and ophthalmopathy. Using its own MiXCR run on the multiplex PCR reads, TCRdb lists one record per CDR3 protein. Here the sample spans hundreds of thousands of distinct CDR3 sequences, about a sixth being singletons. The material sequenced was blood. These receptor sequences come from a woman younger than 45 with Graves' hyperthyroidism. CDR3s include the opening cysteine and the closing phenylalanine or tryptophan. The order of the fields is CDR3 length, V gene, J gene, clone size, D gene, CDR3 protein, CDR3 DNA. A D gene is named only where the DNA matches it firmly. The size of a clone is reported for some rows only, either as once, few or many, or as a class for expanded clones.

>14|TRBV14|TRBJ2-7|few|TRBD2
CASSQTSGHYEQYF
TGTGCCAGCAGCCAAACTAGCGGACACTACGAGCAGTACTTC
>15|TRBV13|TRBJ2-5|many|TRBD1
CASSYTGGAGETQYF
TGTGCCAGCAGCTACACAGGGGGCGCAGGGGAGACCCAGTACTTC
>18|TRBV28|TRBJ2-3|many|TRBD2
CASSARTGTKSYTDTQYF
TGTGCCAGCAGTGCGCGGACCGGGACTAAATCATACACAGATACGCAGTATTTT
>16|TRBV11-3|TRBJ2-1|many|NA
CASSLAFMGERNEQFF
TGTGCCAGCAGCCTAGCATTCATGGGGGAACGCAATGAGCAGTTCTTC
>18|TRBV6-1|TRBJ2-5|few|TRBD1
CASRTGTGKGASQETQYF
TGTGCCAGCAGAACCGGGACAGGGAAAGGGGCCTCCCAAGAGACCCAGTACTTC
>15|TRBV9|TRBJ2-7|few|NA
CASSVGPGHTYEQYF
TGTGCCAGCAGCGTAGGGCCCGGACATACCTACGAGCAGTACTTC
>20|TRBV7-9|TRBJ1-3|NA|TRBD1
CASSLPTGGGTDRGGNTIYF
TGTGCCAGCAGCTTACCAACAGGGGGAGGGACAGATCGAGGCGGAAACACCATATATTTT
>15|TRBV3-1|TRBJ1-5|few|NA
CASSQGPYSNQPQHF
TGTGCCAGCAGCCAAGGTCCCTATAGCAATCAGCCCCAGCATTTT
>14|TRBV20-1|TRBJ2-7|NA|NA
CSANRHLTSYEQYF
TGCAGTGCTAACAGACACCTTACATCCTACGAGCAGTACTTC
>15|TRBV6-1|TRBJ2-5|many|NA
CASSDAGQIQETQYF
TGTGCCAGCAGTGACGCAGGACAGATTCAAGAGACCCAGTACTTC
>12|TRBV11-2|TRBJ2-1|many|NA
CASSLGLAEQFF
TGTGCCAGCAGCTTAGGGCTAGCGGAGCAGTTCTTC
>16|TRBV3-1|TRBJ2-5|many|NA
CASSQDQGGYQETQYF
TGTGCCAGCAGCCAAGATCAGGGGGGCTACCAAGAGACCCAGTACTTC
>13|TRBV29-1|TRBJ1-2|few|NA
CSVVGGAAYGYTF
TGCAGCGTTGTGGGGGGGGCCGCCTATGGCTACACCTTC
>18|TRBV6-2/TRBV6-3|TRBJ2-5|many|TRBD2
CASSYSARLAGVEETQYF
TGTGCCAGCAGTTACTCAGCGCGTCTAGCGGGAGTCGAGGAGACCCAGTACTTC
>13|TRBV27|TRBJ2-7|NA|NA
CASRADGGYEQYF
TGTGCCAGCAGGGCTGACGGGGGATACGAGCAGTACTTC
>14|TRBV10-2|TRBJ1-1|few|NA
CASGTEYENTEAFF
TGCGCCAGCGGGACCGAATATGAGAACACTGAAGCTTTCTTT
>14|TRBV10-3|TRBJ1-6|NA|TRBD1
CAIRRTGDNSPLHF
TGTGCCATCAGACGGACAGGGGATAATTCACCCCTCCACTTT
>12|TRBV7-9|TRBJ2-3|many|NA
CASSNMVDTQYF
TGTGCCAGCAGTAATATGGTAGATACGCAGTATTTT
>16|TRBV6-1|TRBJ2-7|NA|TRBD2
CASSEGLVAGAYEQYF
TGTGCCAGCAGTGAAGGTCTAGTAGCGGGAGCCTACGAGCAGTACTTC
>16|TRBV28|TRBJ2-3|many|NA
CASSLAQGESTDTQYF
TGTGCCAGCAGTTTAGCGCAGGGCGAAAGCACAGATACGCAGTATTTT
>13|TRBV6-1|TRBJ2-7|few|TRBD2
CASSLAEPYEQYF
TGTGCCAGCAGTCTAGCGGAACCCTACGAGCAGTACTTC
>15|TRBV7-9|TRBJ2-7|many|TRBD1
CASSPPDRATYEQYF
TGTGCCAGCAGCCCCCCGGACAGGGCAACATACGAGCAGTACTTC
>19|TRBV28|TRBJ2-5|many|TRBD2
CASSLLGTSGRAGAETQYF
TGTGCCAGCAGTTTATTGGGGACTAGCGGGAGGGCCGGGGCAGAGACCCAGTACTTC
>18|TRBV11-2|TRBJ2-1|many|NA
CASSSFGSGKSSYNEQFF
TGTGCCAGCAGCTCCTTCGGAAGCGGAAAAAGCTCCTACAATGAGCAGTTCTTC
>13|TRBV27|TRBJ2-7|many|NA
CASSLGRSYEQYF
TGTGCCAGCAGTCTGGGGCGCTCCTACGAGCAGTACTTC
>17|TRBV12-3/TRBV12-4|TRBJ2-3|NA|NA
CASSLSRGAIASNTQYF
TGTGCCAGCAGTTTAAGTAGAGGAGCAATAGCATCAAATACGCAGTATTTT
>15|TRBV14|TRBJ2-2|many|NA
CASSQDSRSTGELFF
TGTGCCAGCAGCCAAGACTCCAGGAGCACCGGGGAGCTGTTTTTT
>15|TRBV4-3|TRBJ1-2|NA|TRBD1
CASSQGTGGLDGYTF
TGCGCCAGCAGCCAAGGGACAGGGGGTCTAGATGGCTACACCTTC
>17|TRBV5-5|TRBJ2-2|NA|TRBD1
CASSFERDRGRTGELFF
TGTGCCAGCAGCTTTGAGCGGGACAGGGGGAGGACCGGGGAGCTGTTTTTT
>12|TRBV7-2|TRBJ1-2|many|NA
CASSFFNYGYTF
TGTGCCAGCAGCTTCTTTAACTATGGCTACACCTTC
>16|TRBV3-1|TRBJ1-1|many|TRBD1
CASSYSPGQRNTEAFF
TGTGCCAGCAGCTACAGCCCGGGACAGAGGAACACTGAAGCTTTCTTT
>22|TRBV25-1|TRBJ2-5|NA|TRBD2
CASSERSPLSLSLASYQETQYF
TGTGCCAGCAGTGAAAGGAGTCCCCTCTCCCTATCACTAGCGAGCTACCAAGAGACCCAGTACTTC
>15|TRBV7-2|TRBJ2-7|many|NA
CASSSRALSSYEQYF
TGTGCCAGCAGCTCCAGGGCCTTGAGTTCCTACGAGCAGTACTTC
>18|TRBV24-1|TRBJ2-1|NA|TRBD1
CATSDLPRTGMMNNEQFF
TGTGCCACCAGTGATTTACCGCGGACAGGGATGATGAACAATGAGCAGTTCTTC
>15|TRBV7-2|TRBJ1-3|NA|NA
CASSFQGLSGNTIYF
TGTGCCAGCAGCTTTCAGGGGTTATCAGGAAACACCATATATTTT